The present T cell receptor beta chain was sequenced within a study of OX40 agonist ivuxolimab in advanced cancers. A remark on this clone: Its specificity is not known.

Whole-study results and caveats: The authors did not determine the antigen specificity of the expanded peripheral T cells. There were, on average, more expanded clones in CD8+ T cells than in CD4+.

Repertoires were generated with immunoSEQ multiplex PCR, while TCRdb's copy carries only in-frame clones and drops some. Of approximately 38,000 clones detected, approximately 82% appear once; the ten largest clones hold about 8%. The starting material was CD4+ or CD8+ T cells sorted from blood, obtained in a trial of the OX40 agonist ivuxolimab. The sequence derives from an adult with an advanced solid tumor such as melanoma, head and neck, liver or kidney cancer.

The CDR3 region has the DNA TGTGCCAGCAATTCGAATGGCTACAATGAGCAGTTCTTC. This translates into CASNSNGYNEQFF. This rearrangement joins TRBV2 to TRBJ2-1; D remains ambiguous. CDR1 is SNHLY, CDR2 FYNNEI, per germline. Trimming took off 7 bases at V and 3 bases at J, with 10 bases between the two ends. There are 13 residues in the CDR3.